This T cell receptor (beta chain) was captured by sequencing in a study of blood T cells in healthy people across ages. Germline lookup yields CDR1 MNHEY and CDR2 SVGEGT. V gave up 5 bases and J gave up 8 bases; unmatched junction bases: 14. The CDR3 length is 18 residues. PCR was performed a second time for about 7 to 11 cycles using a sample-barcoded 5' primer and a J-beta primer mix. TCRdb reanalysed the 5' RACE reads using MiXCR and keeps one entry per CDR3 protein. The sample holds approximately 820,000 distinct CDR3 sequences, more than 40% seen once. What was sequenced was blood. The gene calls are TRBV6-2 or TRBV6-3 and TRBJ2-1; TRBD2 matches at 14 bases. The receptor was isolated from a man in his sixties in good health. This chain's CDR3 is CASSRRLAGGIMLDEQFF. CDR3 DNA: TGTGCCAGCAGTCGACGACTAGCGGGGGGGATCATGTTGGATGAGCAGTTCTTC.